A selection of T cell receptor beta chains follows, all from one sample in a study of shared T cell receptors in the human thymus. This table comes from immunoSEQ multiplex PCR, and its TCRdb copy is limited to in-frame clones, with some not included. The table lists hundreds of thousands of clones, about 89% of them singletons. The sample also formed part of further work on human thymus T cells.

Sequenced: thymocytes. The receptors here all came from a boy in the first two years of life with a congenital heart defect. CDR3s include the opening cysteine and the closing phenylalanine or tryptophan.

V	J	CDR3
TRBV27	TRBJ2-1	CASTTTSGRYNEQFF
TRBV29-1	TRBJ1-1	CSVEKEGNTEAFF
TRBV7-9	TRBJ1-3	CASRGTDGNTIYF
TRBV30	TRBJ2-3	CAWSVGTSGGVSTDTQYF
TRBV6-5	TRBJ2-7	CASSYVGGDSYEQYF
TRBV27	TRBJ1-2	CASSPARGTKIGYTF
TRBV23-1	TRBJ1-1	CVRNTEAFF
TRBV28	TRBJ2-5	CASRHRGVETQYF
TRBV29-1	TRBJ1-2	CSVEGFGTDVSYTF
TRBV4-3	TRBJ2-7	CASSQGNSFAYEQYF
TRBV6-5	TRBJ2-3	CASSYSGSSTDTQYF
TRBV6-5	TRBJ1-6	CASRGTANSPLHF
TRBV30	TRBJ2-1	CAWSVLASGGPGDEQFF
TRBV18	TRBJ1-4	CASSPWQGATNEKLFF
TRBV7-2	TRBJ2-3	CASSEDLAASTDTQYF
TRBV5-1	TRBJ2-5	CASSLPLRDSLPETQYF
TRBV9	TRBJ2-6	CASSATGGVISGANVLTF
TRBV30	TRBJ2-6	CAWSSKADRGNVLTF
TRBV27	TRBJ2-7	CASSPTGRLAGPYEQYF
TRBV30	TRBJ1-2	CAWNAGFGYTF